Each of the 23 T cell receptor beta chains below was sequenced from the same sample in a study of T cells in localized non-small cell lung cancer. Only in-frame clones appear in the TCRdb table, and some are missing; sequencing was by immunoSEQ multiplex PCR. The sample carries some 5,800 clones, around a quarter recorded once. The input for sequencing was lung tumor tissue, taken before any cancer treatment. The receptors come from a female donor over 55 with stage I lung adenocarcinoma.

The genes are TRBV19 and TRBJ2-1; 12 nucleotides match TRBD2. The V and J ends lost 2 bases and 10 bases, in that order; junction bases with no gene match: 6. The length of the CDR3 is 15 residues. The germline gives CDR1 LNHDA, CDR2 SQIVND (reference sequence). The CDR3 sequence is CASSILAGGPGEQFF. The CDR3 DNA sequence: TGTGCCAGTAGTATACTAGCGGGAGGGCCCGGAGAGCAGTTCTTC. The whole variable domain, filled in from reference TRBV19 and TRBJ2-1, reads DGGITQSPKYLFRKEGQNVTLSCEQNLNHDAMYWYRQDPGQGLRLIYYSQIVNDFQKGDIAEGYSVSREKKESFPLTVTSAQKNPTAFYLCASSILAGGPGEQFFGPGTRLTVL.

In its sample, this clone was seen a few times. The CDR3 is CAISETGADNEKLFF. The CDR3 nucleotides read TGTGCCATCAGTGAGACCGGGGCTGATAATGAAAAACTGTTTTTT. The V and J genes are TRBV10-3 and TRBJ1-4; D possibly corresponds to TRBD1 (5 bases). Trimming removed 2 bases from V and 4 bases from J, with 11 bases in between. From germline, CDR1 is ENHRY and CDR2 SYGVKD. The CDR3 loop spans 15 amino acids.

This chain uses TRBV5-1 with TRBJ2-1; 16 nucleotides agree with TRBD2. CDR1 is SGHRS and CDR2 is YFSETQ in the germline V gene. The J segment lost 4 bases and the V segment lost 4 bases, leaving 2 bases of the junction unmatched. The CDR3 is 16 residues long. CDR3 nucleotide sequence: TGCGCCAGCAGCACGGGACTAGCGGGAGGGTACAATGAGCAGTTCTTC. Its protein is CASSTGLAGGYNEQFF.

The CDR3 coding sequence is TGTGCCAGCAGCCAAGAAGTCAGACCCTACGAGCAGTACTTC. Amino acids: CASSQEVRPYEQYF. The J gene is TRBJ2-7, the V gene TRBV14; D is undetermined. Germline V gene lookup returns CDR1 SGHDN and CDR2 FVKESK. Trimming stripped 0 bases from V and 2 bases from J, with 8 bases between. This CDR3 has 14 residues.

For the CDR3, the DNA is TGTGCCAGCAGCGCAGGGGGACATGTACGGCAGCCCCAGCATTTT. It yields the protein CASSAGGHVRQPQHF. The rearrangement links TRBV11-3 to TRBJ1-5, with 7 bases lining up with TRBD1. Looked up from germline, CDR1 is SGHNT and CDR2 is YENEEA. With 5 bases clipped from V and 7 bases from J, the junction kept 11 bases outside the gene matches. The CDR3 sequence is 15 residues long. The variable domain in full, with the rest retrieved from reference TRBV11-3 and TRBJ1-5, is EAGVVQSPRYKIIEKKQPVAFWCNPISGHNTLYWYLQNLGQGPELLIRYENEEAVDDSQLPKDRFSAERLKGVDSTLKIQPAELGDSAVYLCASSAGGHVRQPQHFGDGTRLSIL.

This clone was counted at least ten times. The rearrangement joins TRBV11-3 to TRBJ2-2, with 7 bases matching TRBD1. The CDR3 spans 14 residues. With 5 bases clipped from V and 6 bases from J, the junction kept 6 bases outside the gene matches. Germline CDR1 reads SGHNT; CDR2 reads YENEEA. CDR3 nucleotides: TGTGCCAGCAGCACGACAGGGTTGGCCGGGGAGCTGTTTTTT. Translated: CASSTTGLAGELFF.

The chain recombines TRBV28 with TRBJ2-2; 10 bases align to TRBD2. Germline V gives CDR1 MDHEN, CDR2 SYDVKM. The CDR3 has 15 amino acids. The ends lost 7 bases at V and 5 bases at J; junction bases unmatched: 7. Written as DNA, the CDR3 is TGTGCCAGCACGCCCGGAGCGGGAGGGACCGGGGAGCTGTTTTTT. This codes for CASTPGAGGTGELFF.

The sample holds many counts of this clone. CDR3 bases: TGTGCCAGCAGTTCGGACCAGGCTCCCTATGGCTACACCTTC. Its translation is CASSSDQAPYGYTF. The rearrangement links TRBV6-8 to TRBJ1-2; D unresolved. The CDR3 extends over 14 amino acids. V lost 4 bases to trimming and J lost 4 bases, with 13 bases between them. Germline loops: CDR1 MNHGY, CDR2 SAAAGT.

This clone was observed a handful of times. The chain couples TRBV6-8 to TRBJ2-3; D is unresolved. Germline assignment: CDR1 MNHGY and CDR2 SAAAGT. This CDR3 has 14 amino acids. Trimming stripped 10 bases from V and 0 bases from J, with 14 bases between. The CDR3 sequence is CAITPGYSTDTQYF. CDR3 DNA sequence: TGTGCCATCACCCCGGGTTATAGCACAGATACGCAGTATTTT.

V and J are TRBV11-3 and TRBJ2-7; 10 bases are a match to TRBD2. The J segment lost 2 bases and the V segment lost 5 bases, leaving 6 bases of the junction unmatched. From germline, CDR1 is SGHNT and CDR2 YENEEA. This CDR3 region has 15 residues. DNA of the CDR3: TGTGCCAGCAGCCCGCGGACTAGCGGTACCTACGAGCAGTACTTC. Translated: CASSPRTSGTYEQYF.

This clone ranks as medium-sized. The genes are TRBV11-3 and TRBJ1-1; perhaps TRBD1 as D (5 bases). This CDR3 has 14 amino acids. The V end was cut by 3 bases, the J end by 4 bases, with 12 bases between. Germline V gene data show CDR1 as SGHNT and CDR2 as YENEEA. The CDR3 region has the DNA TGTGCCAGCAGCTTGGGGGGAAGGGCCACTGAAGCTTTCTTT. It yields the protein CASSLGGRATEAFF.

This chain uses TRBV11-3 with TRBJ2-2, with 9 bases aligning to TRBD2. The CDR3 covers 17 residues. The V segment lost 2 bases and the J segment 6 bases; nucleotides outside the gene matches: 10. The germline gives CDR1 SGHNT, CDR2 YENEEA. CDR3 sequence (DNA): TGTGCCAGCAGCTTATCCCGGGCTAGCGGGGTAGCCGGGGAGCTGTTTTTT. This codes for CASSLSRASGVAGELFF. Variable domain in full (rest from reference TRBV11-3 and TRBJ2-2): EAGVVQSPRYKIIEKKQPVAFWCNPISGHNTLYWYLQNLGQGPELLIRYENEEAVDDSQLPKDRFSAERLKGVDSTLKIQPAELGDSAVYLCASSLSRASGVAGELFFGEGSRLTVL.

This clone was found a few times. V usage is TRBV9 and J usage is TRBJ1-3, with a tentative D call TRBD1 (6 bases). Germline loops: CDR1 SGDLS, CDR2 YYNGEE. CDR3 length equals 15 residues. V lost 0 bases and J 2 bases, leaving 9 bases between the germline ends. The CDR3 DNA reads TGTGCCAGCAGCGTAGAGTCAGGGGCTGGAAACACCATATATTTT. Its translation is CASSVESGAGNTIYF.

The V gene is TRBV19, the J gene TRBJ1-5; D call uncertain. V lost 3 bases and J lost 2, with 11 bases in between. The length of the CDR3 is 15 residues. Germline V gene data show CDR1 as LNHDA and CDR2 as SQIVND (reference sequence). This CDR3 is CASSMNIQGNQPQHF. DNA of the CDR3: TGTGCCAGTAGTATGAATATCCAGGGCAATCAGCCCCAGCATTTT.

V gene TRBV29-1 combines with J gene TRBJ1-4, with 8 nucleotides matching TRBD1. The CDR3 length is 13 residues. The V gene end was trimmed by 6 bases and the J gene end by 8 bases; junction bases not matched to a gene: 8. In germline, CDR1 is SQVTM, CDR2 ANQGSEA. CDR3 sequence reads: CSVGGQGREKLFF. The CDR3, as DNA: TGCAGCGTCGGAGGACAGGGTAGGGAAAAACTGTTTTTT.

DNA for the CDR3: TGCAGCGTTGTTGGCGGTCTCTCCTACGAGCAGTACTTC. It encodes CSVVGGLSYEQYF. The chain is built from TRBV29-1 and TRBJ2-7, with unresolved D. This CDR3 spans 13 amino acids. Per germline, CDR1 SQVTM and CDR2 ANQGSEA. The ends were cut back, 4 bases at V and 0 bases at J, with 10 bases in the middle.

In its sample, this clone was seen a few times. The rearrangement links TRBV11-3 to TRBJ2-3; D gene unclear. CDR1 is SGHNT, CDR2 YENEEA, per germline. CDR3 size: 14 residues. Trimming cost V 6 bases and J 4 bases, with 14 bases left between them. The CDR3 protein is CASRWVGEADTQYF. The CDR3 DNA reads TGTGCCAGCAGGTGGGTCGGAGAGGCAGATACGCAGTATTTT.

V gene TRBV11-3 combines with J gene TRBJ2-2; D gene ambiguous. The CDR3 extends over 15 amino acids. V lost 3 bases and J 1 base, leaving 9 bases between the germline ends. CDR1 and CDR2 (germline): SGHNT, YENEEA. This CDR3 reads CASSLERLNTGELFF. In nucleotides, the CDR3 is TGTGCCAGCAGCTTGGAACGTTTGAACACCGGGGAGCTGTTTTTT.

The CDR3 nucleotides read TGCGCCAGCAGCCAAGCGGACGGCTTGAGGGAGCAGTACTTC. This encodes CASSQADGLREQYF. This chain uses TRBV4-1 with TRBJ2-7; D unclear. The V gene lost 1 base and the J gene lost 7 bases, with 14 bases spanning the gap. The CDR3 has 14 residues. The germline V gene encodes CDR1 MGHRA and CDR2 YSYEKL.

This chain connects TRBV30 to TRBJ1-2; 10 bases align to TRBD1. The germline V gene encodes CDR1 GTSNPN and CDR2 SVGIG (reference sequence). The J segment lost 3 bases and the V segment lost 2 bases, leaving 3 bases of the junction unmatched. The CDR3 length is 14 residues. CDR3 loop: CAWSLTGGYYGYTF. Here the CDR3 DNA reads TGTGCCTGGAGTCTGACAGGGGGCTACTATGGCTACACCTTC.

J is TRBJ2-1 and V is TRBV11-3; D is perhaps TRBD2 (5 bases). The CDR3 runs 18 residues. V lost 4 bases to trimming and J lost 7 bases, with 26 bases between them. The V gene's germline CDR1 is SGHNT and CDR2 YENEEA. DNA for the CDR3: TGTGCCAGCAGCTCACAGTGGGTAGCGAGTACCTTGCATAATGAGCAGTTCTTC. Protein sequence: CASSSQWVASTLHNEQFF.

This chain connects TRBV19 to TRBJ1-1; 9 nucleotides match TRBD1. V gave up 7 bases and J gave up 0 bases; unmatched junction bases: 6. CDR1 is LNHDA, CDR2 SQIVND, per germline (reference sequence). This CDR3 spans 15 amino acids. The CDR3 protein is CASIQGQGLNTEAFF. For the CDR3, the DNA is TGTGCCAGTATTCAGGGACAGGGCCTGAACACTGAAGCTTTCTTT.

The CDR3 here is CASSLAGDTYEQYF. In DNA form, the CDR3 reads TGTGCCAGCAGTCTAGCGGGAGACACCTACGAGCAGTACTTC. The V and J genes are TRBV6-8 and TRBJ2-7; the match to TRBD2 covers 10 bases. CDR1 is MNHGY, CDR2 SAAAGT, per germline. The CDR3 covers 14 residues. J gave up 2 bases and V 5 bases, and 3 bases lay outside the gene matches.